This T cell receptor beta chain was found in a study of T cells in Graves' hyperthyroidism and ophthalmopathy. This clonotype was picked up one time. As yet, its antigen is unknown. The source material, RNA transcripts, was used to amplify TCR beta CDR3 regions. First-round RT-PCR with HTBI primers amplified the TCR CDR3 region. TCRdb re-analysed the multiplex PCR reads in MiXCR, keeping a single row per CDR3 protein. The sample holds 350,000 or so distinct CDR3 sequences; about 17% are singletons and the top ten take about a third. Study results and caveats: The model forecast ophthalmopathy, anticipating it by a median roughly 6.3 months before onset. Blood also showed most of the thyroid clonotypes that were expanded above 0.001.

The CDR3 covers 14 residues. Trimming took off 3 bases at V and 2 bases at J, with 11 bases between the two ends. From germline, CDR1 is MNHNS and CDR2 SASEGT. V and J are TRBV6-1 and TRBJ2-7, with unresolved D. The clonotype comes from a young woman with Graves' hyperthyroidism that later progressed to Graves' ophthalmopathy. Input material: blood. For the CDR3, the DNA is TGTGCCAGCAGTGAGACGGACCCCCCCTACGAGCAGTACTTC. Its protein is CASSETDPPYEQYF.